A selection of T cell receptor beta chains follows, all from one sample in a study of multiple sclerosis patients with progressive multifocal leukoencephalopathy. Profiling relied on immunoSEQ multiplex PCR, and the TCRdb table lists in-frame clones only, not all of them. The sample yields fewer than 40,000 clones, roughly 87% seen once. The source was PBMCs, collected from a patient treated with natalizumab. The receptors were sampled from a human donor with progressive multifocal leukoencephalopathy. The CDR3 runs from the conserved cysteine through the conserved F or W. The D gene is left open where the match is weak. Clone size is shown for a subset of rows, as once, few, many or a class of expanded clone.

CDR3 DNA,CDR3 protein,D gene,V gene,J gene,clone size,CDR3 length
TGCGCCAGCAGTCCTACCGCGGGGACCTACGAGCAGTACTTC,CASSPTAGTYEQYF,.,TRBV4-1,TRBJ2-7,.,14
TGTGCCAGCAGCCCCGGGCACACGGGGACCCAGTACTTC,CASSPGHTGTQYF,.,TRBV6-1,TRBJ2-5,few,13
TGCAGTGCTCGACGGCCTGAAGCTTTCTTT,CSARRPEAFF,.,TRBV20-1,TRBJ1-1,.,10
TGTGCCAGCACACAGAGCCAGCGGAGGAGCTCCTACAATGAGCAGTTCTTC,CASTQSQRRSSYNEQFF,.,TRBV2,TRBJ2-1,.,17
TGCGCCAGCAGCGAGGACAGTAATTATGGCTACACCTTC,CASSEDSNYGYTF,.,TRBV5-1,TRBJ1-2,.,13
TGTGCCAGCAGCCAAAGACTAGCGGGAAGAGGAGAGACCCAGTACTTC,CASSQRLAGRGETQYF,TRBD2,TRBV5-4,TRBJ2-5,once,16
TGTGCCAGCAGCTTAGGTCGGGACTACGAGCAGTACTTC,CASSLGRDYEQYF,.,TRBV7-2,TRBJ2-7,.,13
TGTGCCAGCAGTGAACGTCCTAACTATGGCTACACCTTC,CASSERPNYGYTF,.,TRBV2,TRBJ1-2,.,13
TGTGCTTGGGGCCCTGGGGCCAACGTCCTGACTTTC,CAWGPGANVLTF,.,TRBV30,TRBJ2-6,.,12
TGTGCTAGCAGCTTAGTGGGTAGCGGCTCATACAATGAGCAGTTCTTC,CASSLVGSGSYNEQFF,.,TRBV7-7,TRBJ2-1,.,16
TGTGCCAGCAGTTTAGAACAGGGGAGGACCTATGGCTACACCTTC,CASSLEQGRTYGYTF,TRBD1,TRBV28,TRBJ1-2,.,15
TGTGCCAGCAGTGAACAGGGGGTTGGTGGCTACACCTTC,CASSEQGVGGYTF,TRBD1,TRBV2,TRBJ1-2,.,13
TGTGCCAGCAGACCCGGGAACACTGAAGCTTTCTTT,CASRPGNTEAFF,.,TRBV14,TRBJ1-1,few,12
TGTGCCAGCAGCTTGGAGCTTTTCGTCTGGCCCTACGAGCAGTACTTC,CASSLELFVWPYEQYF,.,TRBV5-5,TRBJ2-7,.,16
TGTGCCAGCAGCTTGGCGAATAGCGGGGGACGCTCCTACGAGCAGTACTTC,CASSLANSGGRSYEQYF,TRBD2,TRBV5-6,TRBJ2-7,.,17
TGTGCCTGGGGGCCTGGGGATACGCAGTATTTT,CAWGPGDTQYF,.,TRBV30,TRBJ2-3,.,11
TGTGCCAGCAGCATCGGACAGTTCAGCACAGATACGCAGTATTTT,CASSIGQFSTDTQYF,.,TRBV11-3,TRBJ2-3,.,15
TGTGCCAGCAGGCGAAACGGGTACGAGCAGTACTTC,CASRRNGYEQYF,.,TRBV28,TRBJ2-7,.,12